This T cell receptor (beta chain) was identified in a study of blood T cell repertoires in COVID-19. The junction had 5 bases not matched to a gene; V was cut back by 0 bases and J by 8 bases. The CDR3 is 15 amino acids. Germline CDR1 KGHSH, CDR2 LQKENI. TCRdb keeps only in-frame clones here, not all; method: immunoSEQ multiplex PCR. The repertoire includes some 72,000 clones, roughly 80% of them detected once, and roughly 13% sits in the top ten. This chain connects TRBV18 to TRBJ1-3; 9 bases align to TRBD1. The clonotype originates from a man aged 45-65 years with COVID-19, enrolled during active disease. The sequenced material came from peripheral blood. The CDR3 region is CASSPPRDREDTIYF. Here the CDR3 DNA reads TGTGCCAGCTCACCACCCCGGGACAGGGAGGACACCATATATTTT.